The present entry profiles one T cell receptor (beta chain) with its context. Its antigen remains unidentified. This related bone marrow graft donor gave peripheral blood on the day of marrow donation. This record comes from a study of T cells after posttransplantation cyclophosphamide. Study results and caveats: Recipient CMV seropositivity and CMV reactivation strongly tracked TRB clonality.

Produced via immunoSEQ multiplex PCR; TCRdb's table is partial and in-frame only. The sample consists of tens of thousands of clones, around nine tenths of them appearing once. This CDR3 contains 16 residues. Germline V CDR1 and CDR2: LNHNV, YYDKDF (reference sequence). V lost 1 base, J lost 3 bases, and 8 bases stayed unmatched. Material for sequencing was PBMCs. The sequence derives from a woman aged 45-59 years in good health and a related stem cell transplant donor. V gene TRBV15 combines with J gene TRBJ2-7; TRBD2 aligns across 8 bases. As DNA, the CDR3 is TGTGCCACCAGCAGAGCTGGACTAGCTGGGAGCTACGAGCAGTACTTC. Amino acids: CATSRAGLAGSYEQYF.